This T cell receptor beta chain derives from a study of PD-1 blockade in classical Hodgkin lymphoma. About the research overall: Every 2 weeks, patients had 3 mg/kg nivolumab intravenously. Study-wide findings and caveats: CD4+ TCR diversity, unlike CD8+, rose significantly by C4D1. Compared with healthy donors, newly diagnosed patients reportedly showed lower baseline TCR diversity.

V shed 8 bases, J shed 8 bases, and the junction held 12 bases outside the gene matches. This CDR3 has 15 amino acids. CDR1 and CDR2 (germline): SNHLY, FYNNEI. Profiling relied on immunoSEQ multiplex PCR, and the TCRdb table lists in-frame clones only, not all of them. The table has about 58,000 clones, approximately 89% seen once. Every patient had relapsed following autologous stem cell transplantation, and cohorts differed in brentuximab vedotin exposure. In this sample, this clone is medium-sized. No antigen is known for it. This receptor was obtained from a human donor with classical Hodgkin lymphoma. Sequences were derived from peripheral blood mononuclear cells (PBMCs), sampled before the second cycle of nivolumab. V usage is TRBV2 and J usage is TRBJ1-4; 9 nucleotides align to TRBD1. The CDR3 coding sequence is TGTGCCAGCGAGCCCCGGGACAGGGTAGGAGAAAAACTGTTTTTT. Protein: CASEPRDRVGEKLFF.